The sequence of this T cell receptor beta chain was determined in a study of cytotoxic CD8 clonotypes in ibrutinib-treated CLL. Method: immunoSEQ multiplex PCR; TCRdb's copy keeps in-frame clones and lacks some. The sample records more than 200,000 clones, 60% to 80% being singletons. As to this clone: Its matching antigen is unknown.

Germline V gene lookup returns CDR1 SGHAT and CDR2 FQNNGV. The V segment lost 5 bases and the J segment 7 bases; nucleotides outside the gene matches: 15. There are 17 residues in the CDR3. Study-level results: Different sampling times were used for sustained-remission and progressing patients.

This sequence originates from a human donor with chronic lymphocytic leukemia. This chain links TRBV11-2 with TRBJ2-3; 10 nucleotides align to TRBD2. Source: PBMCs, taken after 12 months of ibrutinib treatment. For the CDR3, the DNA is TGTGCCAGCAGCCCACTGAGGCCGGGACTAGCGAATAATACGCAGTATTTT. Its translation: CASSPLRPGLANNTQYF.